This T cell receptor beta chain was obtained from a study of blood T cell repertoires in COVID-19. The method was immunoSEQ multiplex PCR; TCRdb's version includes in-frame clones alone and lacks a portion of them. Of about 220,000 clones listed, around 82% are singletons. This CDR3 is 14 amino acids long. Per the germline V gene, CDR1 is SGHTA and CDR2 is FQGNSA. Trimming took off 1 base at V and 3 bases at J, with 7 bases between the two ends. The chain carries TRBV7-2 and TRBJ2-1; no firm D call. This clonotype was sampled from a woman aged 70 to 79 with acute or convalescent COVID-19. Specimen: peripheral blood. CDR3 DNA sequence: TGTGCCAGCAGCTTAGGGCAGAACTACAATGAGCAGTTCTTC. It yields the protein CASSLGQNYNEQFF.